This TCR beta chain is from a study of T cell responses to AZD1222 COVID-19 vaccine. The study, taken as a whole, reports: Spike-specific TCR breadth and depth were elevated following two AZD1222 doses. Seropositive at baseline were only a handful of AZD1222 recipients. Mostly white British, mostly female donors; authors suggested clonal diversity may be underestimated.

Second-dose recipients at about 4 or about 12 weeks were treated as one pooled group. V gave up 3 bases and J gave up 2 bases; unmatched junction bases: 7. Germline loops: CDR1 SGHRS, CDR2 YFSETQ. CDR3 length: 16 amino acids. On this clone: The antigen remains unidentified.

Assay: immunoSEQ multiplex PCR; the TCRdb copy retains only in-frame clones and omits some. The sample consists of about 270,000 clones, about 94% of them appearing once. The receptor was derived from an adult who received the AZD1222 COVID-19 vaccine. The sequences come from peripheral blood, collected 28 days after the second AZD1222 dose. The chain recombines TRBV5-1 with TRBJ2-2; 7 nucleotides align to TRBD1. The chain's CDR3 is CASSSRTGVNTGELFF. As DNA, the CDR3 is TGCGCCAGCAGCTCCCGGACAGGAGTCAACACCGGGGAGCTGTTTTTT.